One TCR beta chain is described in this entry. Its antigen is still unknown. Per-base quality was not reported, and no clone a single base away is much larger than it. Patients with autoimmune disease history or receiving systemic immunosuppression were excluded from the trial. In every dose cohort, peripheral blood was drawn for TCR sequencing at baseline, cycle 4 day 1, and cycle 7 day 1. Samples were obtained from an open-label, multicenter, first-in-human phase I dose-escalation trial of ivuxolimab. Adults with locally advanced or metastatic melanoma, renal cell, hepatocellular, or head and neck squamous cell carcinoma were enrolled in the trial. Before TCR sequencing, CD4+ T cells and CD8+ T cells from peripheral blood were sorted into separate populations. Measured from the cysteine to the phenylalanine, the CDR3 is 17 residues long. CDR3 DNA only is kept here, 51 bases in frame from base 1. CDR1 and CDR2 were assigned from the germline V gene (reference sequence) as MNHEY and SMNVEV. V ends up 5 bases short and J 5 bases short, with an unmatched junction base count of 10.

The data derive from a study of OX40 agonist ivuxolimab in advanced cancers. With respect to the entire study: Ivuxolimab was a fully human IgG2 agonistic monoclonal antibody targeting the costimulatory receptor OX40 (CD134). Intravenous ivuxolimab was administered to patients every 2 weeks at six dose levels: 0.01, 0.1, 0.3, 1.5, 3 and 10 mg/kg. Of the approximately 54 patients in dose escalation, around 20 had hepatocellular carcinoma, some 15 had melanoma, 9 had renal cell carcinoma and 9 had head and neck cancer. The dose-escalation cohort was roughly 83% male with a mean age of about 65 years, ranging from roughly 20 to 80. Prior anti-PD-1, anti-PD-L1 or anti-CTLA-4 therapy was permitted, and checkpoint inhibitors had been received by about 36% of dose-escalation patients. Partial responses were achieved by three dose-escalation patients, of whom one had hepatocellular carcinoma and two had cutaneous melanoma. Peripheral TCRbeta sequencing was intended to test whether TCR sequence diversity was altered and clonal T-cell expansion was caused by ivuxolimab. The monotherapy dose-escalation portion (N of about 50 patients) of the phase I ivuxolimab trial is reported in the paper. Summary of the overall study and its limitations: On average, CD8+ T cells showed more expanded clones than CD4+ T cells after ivuxolimab. Low levels of normalized T-cell clonal expansion were also seen in some nonresponding patients. In the 0.1-3.0 mg/kg groups, partial responders had among the lowest normalized peripheral clonal expansion, particularly in CD8+ T cells. At doses of 0.1 to 3.0 mg/kg, clonal expansion of both CD4+ and CD8+ blood T cells was observed from baseline to week 6. Which antigens the clonally expanded peripheral T cells were specific for was not determined.

Genomic DNA was isolated from the sorted cells so that the TCRbeta CDR3 region could be sequenced. TCRbeta CDR3 regions were sequenced using the immunoSEQ Assay. TCRdb took this table from immuneACCESS and kept in-frame rearrangements with V and J called. Such tables lack part of the clones; where checked against another copy, unresolved V genes explain under half of the gap, and the rest is unexplained. The sample table shows about 67,000 clones, and about 85% are seen once. In total, the top ten clones hold 2% to 2.5% of the sample. Here the sequenced sample was CD4+ or CD8+ T cells sorted from blood, taken in a trial of the OX40 agonist ivuxolimab. This chain is built from TRBV27 and TRBJ1-5; the junction holds 12 bases that match TRBD1. The receptor's source is an adult with an advanced solid tumor such as melanoma, head and neck, liver or kidney cancer. The DNA sequence is TGTGCCAGCAGTCGCTATGCCGGGACAGGGGGCGATCAGCCCCAGCATTTT. It translates to CASSRYAGTGGDQPQHF.